This entry lists 18 T cell receptor beta chains sequenced from one sample in a study of T cells in narcolepsy. TCRdb's copy holds only in-frame clones and misses some; the assay was immunoSEQ multiplex PCR. Of tens of thousands of clones listed, about 83% are singletons. The sample was CD45RA- memory CD4+ T cells from PBMCs. Receptors originate from a human donor with narcolepsy.

V is TRBV18 and J is TRBJ2-3, with no clear D. The V and J ends lost 0 bases and 2 bases respectively, with 9 bases between them. This CDR3 is 15 amino acids long. CDR1 and CDR2 (germline): KGHSH, LQKENI. CDR3 amino acids: CASSPPWGSTDTQYF. In DNA, the CDR3 is TGTGCCAGCTCACCACCGTGGGGTTCCACAGATACGCAGTATTTT.

This clone was recorded only once. The genes are TRBV7-2 and TRBJ2-7; tentatively, D is TRBD2 (6 bases). Germline V gene sequence: CDR1 SGHTA, CDR2 FQGNSA. The CDR3 has 12 amino acids. Between the trimmed V and J ends, which lost 4 bases and 3 bases, there was a span of 7 bases. CDR3 sequence: CASSSGDYEQYF. The CDR3 region has the DNA TGTGCCAGCAGCTCGGGGGACTACGAGCAGTACTTC.

This chain links TRBV28 with TRBJ1-1; 7 nucleotides match TRBD1. This CDR3 has 14 residues. V was clipped by 6 bases and J by 3 bases; unmatched bases: 7. In germline, CDR1 is MDHEN, CDR2 SYDVKM. CDR3 nucleotide sequence: TGTGCCAGCAGCCCAGGTCAGGGGGACACTGAAGCTTTCTTT. Translated: CASSPGQGDTEAFF.

The chain carries TRBV19 and TRBJ1-1; TRBD1 agrees at 7 bases. Looked up from germline, CDR1 is LNHDA and CDR2 is SQIVND (reference sequence). V shed 7 bases, J shed 0 bases, and the junction held 8 bases outside the gene matches. This CDR3 is built from 15 residues. The CDR3 region is CASTTGWGLNTEAFF. CDR3 bases: TGTGCCAGTACGACAGGGTGGGGGTTGAACACTGAAGCTTTCTTT.

This sequence joins TRBV2 and TRBJ1-1; tentatively, D is TRBD1 (6 bases). Germline V lookup: CDR1 SNHLY, CDR2 FYNNEI. The CDR3 totals 14 residues. V was clipped by 5 bases and J by 0 bases, with 10 bases between them. This CDR3 is CASSSDRMNTEAFF. The CDR3 DNA follows: TGTGCCAGCAGTTCGGACAGAATGAACACTGAAGCTTTCTTT.

This sequence joins TRBV28 and TRBJ2-3; 9 bases align to TRBD2. The CDR3 has 16 amino acids. The V segment lost 4 bases and the J segment 1 base; nucleotides outside the gene matches: 6. CDR1 MDHEN and CDR2 SYDVKM come from the germline V gene. The CDR3 region is CASSSVVAGGTDTQYF. The CDR3 DNA reads TGTGCCAGCAGTTCCGTCGTAGCGGGGGGCACAGATACGCAGTATTTT.

The gene calls are TRBV27 and TRBJ2-3, with D unresolved. V lost 3 bases to trimming and J lost 2 bases, with 12 bases between them. CDR1 is MNHEY and CDR2 is SMNVEV in the germline V gene (reference sequence). The CDR3 extends over 15 amino acids. This CDR3 is CASSFRVPFTDTQYF. The CDR3 DNA is TGTGCCAGCAGTTTTAGGGTGCCCTTCACAGATACGCAGTATTTT.

The rearrangement links TRBV18 to TRBJ1-2; weak D call: TRBD1 (5 bases). Germline values: CDR1 KGHSH, CDR2 LQKENI. The CDR3 has 15 residues. Trimming left V 3 bases short and J 0 bases short, with 11 bases between. As DNA, the CDR3 is TGTGCCAGCTCACCCCGGGGCGAAGCTAACTATGGCTACACCTTC. It codes for CASSPRGEANYGYTF.

This clone was recorded once. This chain uses TRBV9 with TRBJ1-3; D unresolved. Per germline, CDR1 SGDLS and CDR2 YYNGEE. Trimming took 4 bases from V and 1 from J, leaving 12 bases between them. The CDR3 sequence is 15 residues long. As DNA, the CDR3 is TGTGCCAGCAGCTCCCAGGTGGTATCTGGAAACACCATATATTTT. Protein sequence: CASSSQVVSGNTIYF. The full variable domain, its missing parts supplied by reference TRBV9 and TRBJ1-3, is DSGVTQTPKHLITATGQRVTLRCSPRSGDLSVYWYQQSLDQGLQFLIQYYNGEERAKGNILERFSAQQFPDLHSELNLSSLELGDSALYFCASSSQVVSGNTIYFGEGSWLTVV.

This rearrangement joins TRBV27 to TRBJ2-7; TRBD1 matches at 9 bases. Trimming removed 5 bases from V and 4 bases from J; junction bases left unmatched: 9. Looked up from germline, CDR1 is MNHEY and CDR2 is SMNVEV (reference sequence). This CDR3 has 15 amino acids. The CDR3 loop reads CASSKAGTGRYEQYF. The CDR3, as DNA: TGTGCCAGCAGTAAGGCGGGGACAGGGCGTTACGAGCAGTACTTC.

This sequence joins TRBV5-1 and TRBJ2-7; D might be TRBD1 (5 bases). V was trimmed by 0 bases and J by 3 bases, leaving 16 bases between them. The germline CDR1 and CDR2 sequences are SGHRS and YFSETQ. This CDR3 spans 16 amino acids. CDR3 bases: TGCGCCAGCAGCTTGGGGCTGGGGCAGGGCAGCTACGAGCAGTACTTC. It codes for CASSLGLGQGSYEQYF.

V is TRBV6-1 and J is TRBJ1-1, with 8 bases that match TRBD1. CDR3 length equals 14 residues. Germline assignment: CDR1 MNHNS and CDR2 SASEGT. V trimming: 6 bases; J trimming: 4 bases; junction bases outside the gene matches: 7. CDR3 sequence: CASRDRGPPTEAFF. Written as DNA, the CDR3 is TGTGCCAGCAGAGACAGGGGCCCCCCCACTGAAGCTTTCTTT.

This clone was seen only a few times. This sequence joins TRBV6-5 and TRBJ1-2, with D uncertain. Trimming removed 4 bases at V and 2 bases at J, with 14 bases between. The germline gives CDR1 MNHEY, CDR2 SVGAGI. CDR3 length: 15 residues. This chain's CDR3 is CASSLWASENYGYTF. As DNA, the CDR3 is TGTGCCAGCAGTTTGTGGGCTTCGGAGAACTATGGCTACACCTTC.

The CDR3 sequence: CASSISGLAGQEQYF. DNA of the CDR3: TGTGCCAGTAGTATTTCGGGACTAGCGGGGCAGGAGCAGTACTTC. V and J are TRBV19 and TRBJ2-7; TRBD2 aligns across 13 bases. This CDR3 region has 15 residues. The germline CDR1 and CDR2 sequences are LNHDA and SQIVND (reference sequence). With 3 bases clipped from V and 7 bases from J, the junction kept 6 bases outside the gene matches.

The chain combines TRBV5-4 with TRBJ1-5, with a tentative D call TRBD1 (5 bases). CDR3 length: 14 amino acids. V gave up 0 bases and J gave up 5 bases, with 9 bases separating them. Germline CDR1 SGHNT, CDR2 YYREEE (reference sequence). The CDR3 region has the DNA TGTGCCAGCAGCTTGGAGGGGAGGGATCAGCCCCAGCATTTT. Its translation is CASSLEGRDQPQHF.

This chain uses TRBV10-3 with TRBJ2-6; TRBD1 matches at 9 bases. The ends lost 4 bases at V and 0 bases at J; junction bases unmatched: 7. This CDR3 contains 18 residues. Germline CDR1 reads ENHRY; CDR2 reads SYGVKD. The CDR3 region is CAISGATGGASGANVLTF. As DNA, the CDR3 is TGTGCCATCAGTGGGGCCACAGGGGGCGCCTCTGGGGCCAACGTCCTGACTTTC.

The count of this clone is one. V usage is TRBV19 and J usage is TRBJ2-6, with a tentative D call TRBD1 (7 bases). The CDR3 extends over 17 amino acids. The V end lost 7 bases, the J end lost 2 bases, and 18 bases lay between the germline ends. Germline-derived CDR1 and CDR2 are LNHDA and SQIVND (reference sequence). CDR3 nucleotide sequence: TGTGCCAGTACCCAGGGGGGTACCTCACCTGGGGCCAACGTCCTGACTTTC. Protein product: CASTQGGTSPGANVLTF. Supplemented by reference TRBV19 and TRBJ2-6, the full variable domain reads DGGITQSPKYLFRKEGQNVTLSCEQNLNHDAMYWYRQDPGQGLRLIYYSQIVNDFQKGDIAEGYSVSREKKESFPLTVTSAQKNPTAFYLCASTQGGTSPGANVLTFGAGSRLTVL.

V is TRBV5-1 and J is TRBJ2-2; D possibly corresponds to TRBD2 (6 bases). The CDR3 loop spans 17 amino acids. Germline loops: CDR1 SGHRS, CDR2 YFSETQ. V lost 7 bases, J lost 5 bases, and 24 bases lay in between. The DNA of the CDR3 is TGCGCCAGCCGCGTTAGTTCAGGGCCCGGGACTACCGGGGAGCTGTTTTTT. Protein: CASRVSSGPGTTGELFF.